This record covers a single T cell receptor (beta chain). Its antigen is unknown. No base quality values were provided; no much bigger clone lies one nucleotide off. The intended sense of this specimen's time point label: baseline before first vaccination. Vaccinee samples were obtained from the UK trials COV001 and COV002, which included a single-blind randomized controlled phase 2/3 trial of AZD1222 (ChAdOx1 nCoV-19) in healthy adults. Trial participant PBMC samples were collected at day 0 and day 28 after the second dose for TCRbeta chain sequencing. This sample was taken from a study of T cell responses to AZD1222 COVID-19 vaccine (dated by TCRdb to the early 2020s). Background for the entire study: Because spike-specific TCR depth and breadth did not differ between the two schedules, AZD1222 recipients who got a second dose at roughly 4 weeks were pooled with those who got a second dose at roughly 12 weeks. A total of under 250 trial participants underwent TCR sequencing, of whom under 220 had received two doses of AZD1222 and around 25 had received two doses of the MenACWY control vaccine. Trial participants were enrolled by age into subgroups of 18-55, 56-69 and 70-plus years, and approximately 150, 30 and 60 TCR-sequenced participants, respectively, were included in these subgroups. On the study overall, not on this receptor specifically: Nearly half of unique spike-specific TCRs reportedly recognized epitopes outside regions mutated in the B.1.351 and B.1.1.7 variants. Conclusions about previously exposed vaccinees were limited because only six or seven AZD1222 recipients were SARS-CoV-2 seropositive at baseline. Because no samples from the day 14 peak response were available, repertoires could be characterized only after the peak T cell response. The 56-69-year group was small, and its depth increase did not reach significance, likely because of low power. After two AZD1222 doses, both the breadth and the depth of spike-specific TCRs were significantly higher than at day 0 and than in MenACWY recipients. The vaccine-associated CD4 TCRs covered the entire spike protein, and the dominant responses fell in regions 160-218 and 743-854. Participants were mostly white British and included more females than males, and it was suggested by the authors that clonal diversity may have been underestimated.

The CDR3, from cysteine to phenylalanine, totals 12 residues. The read is trimmed to its CDR3 DNA, 36 bases read in frame from base 1. For CDR1 and CDR2, the germline V gene lists SQVTM and ANQGSEA. V sheds 6 bases and J sheds 5 bases, leaving 13 bases between their ends. The CDR3 regions of human TCRbeta chains were analyzed by immunosequencing. Concerning the study's data processing: TCRs in the repertoires were compared against a reference library of SARS-CoV-2-specific TCRs that had been generated with the MIRA antigen-specificity platform. Breadth was defined as the fraction of unique TCRs that were SARS-CoV-2-associated. Depth was defined as the fraction of total T cells that were SARS-CoV-2-associated. Using the MIRA data, every spike-specific TCR was mapped to the spike region that the TCR reacted to and assigned to either a CD4 or a CD8 class. Log10-transformed breadth and depth values were compared by one-way ANOVA with Sidak's multiple comparisons tests. As stored in TCRdb, this immuneACCESS dataset retains in-frame rearrangements with V and J assigned. A fraction of the clones does not appear; measured against another copy, unresolved V genes explain less than half of the discrepancy, and the remainder lacks a known reason. V and J calls and clone size are those listed in that table; D and trimming were worked out from the DNA. The sample table records 95,000 to 100,000 clones; more than 80% of these occur just once. The top ten constitute 10% to 15% of the sample.

The sequencing used peripheral blood, collected on day 0 of AZD1222 vaccination. Rearrangement joined TRBV29-1 to TRBJ1-1; tentative D gene TRBD1, with 6 bases matching. This TCR was sampled from an adult in good health. The nucleotide sequence is given as TGCAGCGTGCAGGGGTGGAGGACTGAAGCTTTCTTT. It is translated as CSVQGWRTEAFF.